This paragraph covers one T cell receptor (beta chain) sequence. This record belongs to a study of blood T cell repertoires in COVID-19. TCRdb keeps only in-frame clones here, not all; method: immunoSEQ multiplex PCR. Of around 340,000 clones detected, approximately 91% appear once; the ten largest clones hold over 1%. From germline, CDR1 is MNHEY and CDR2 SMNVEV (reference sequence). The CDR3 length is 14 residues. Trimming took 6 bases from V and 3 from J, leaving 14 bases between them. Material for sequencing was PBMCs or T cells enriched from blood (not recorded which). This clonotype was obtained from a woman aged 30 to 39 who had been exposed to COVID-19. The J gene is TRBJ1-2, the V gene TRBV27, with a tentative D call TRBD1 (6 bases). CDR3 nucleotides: TGTGCCAGCAGCTTCAGGGGCTTCTACTATGGCTACACCTTC. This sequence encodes CASSFRGFYYGYTF.